The source of this T cell receptor (beta chain) is a study of blood T cells in healthy people across ages. In germline, CDR1 is MGHRA, CDR2 YSYEKL. The CDR3 length is 18 residues. A J-beta primer mix and a sample-barcoded 5' primer were used in a second PCR of roughly 7 to 12 cycles. TCRdb passed the 5' RACE reads through MiXCR, listing each CDR3 protein once. The sample shows 780,000 or so distinct CDR3 sequences, roughly three fifths of them seen only once. Sequenced sample: blood. The chain joins TRBV4-1 to TRBJ2-5; 7 positions match TRBD1. The J call may be in error: the DNA end matches TRBJ2-7 better. The receptor comes from a man aged 35 to 55 in good health. The CDR3 sequence is CASSQIQRKTGTDYEQYF. The CDR3, as DNA: TGCGCCAGCAGCCAAATACAGAGGAAGACAGGGACAGACTACGAGCAGTACTTC.